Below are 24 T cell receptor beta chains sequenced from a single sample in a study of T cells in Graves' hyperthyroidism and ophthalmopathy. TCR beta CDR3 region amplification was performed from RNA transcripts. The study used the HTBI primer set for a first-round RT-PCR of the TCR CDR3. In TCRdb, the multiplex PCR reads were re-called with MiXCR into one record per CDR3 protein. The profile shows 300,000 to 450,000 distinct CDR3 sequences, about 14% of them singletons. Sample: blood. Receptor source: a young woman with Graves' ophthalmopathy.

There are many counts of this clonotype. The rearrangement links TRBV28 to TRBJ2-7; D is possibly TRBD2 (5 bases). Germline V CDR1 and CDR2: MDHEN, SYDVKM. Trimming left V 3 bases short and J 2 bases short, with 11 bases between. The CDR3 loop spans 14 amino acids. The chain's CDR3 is CASSFNGEPYEQYF. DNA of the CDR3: TGTGCCAGCAGTTTCAACGGGGAGCCCTACGAGCAGTACTTC.

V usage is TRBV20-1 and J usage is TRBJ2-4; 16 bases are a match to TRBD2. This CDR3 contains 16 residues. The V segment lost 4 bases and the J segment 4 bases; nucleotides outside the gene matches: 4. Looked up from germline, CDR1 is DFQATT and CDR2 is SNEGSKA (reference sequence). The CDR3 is CSAKGLAGGHKNIQYF. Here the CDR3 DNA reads TGCAGTGCTAAGGGACTAGCGGGGGGGCATAAAAACATTCAGTACTTC.

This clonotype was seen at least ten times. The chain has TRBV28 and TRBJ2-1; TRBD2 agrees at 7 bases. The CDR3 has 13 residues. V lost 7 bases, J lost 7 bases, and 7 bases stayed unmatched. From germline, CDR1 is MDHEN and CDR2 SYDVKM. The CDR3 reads CASKGGGRNEQFF. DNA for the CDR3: TGTGCCAGCAAGGGCGGGGGAAGGAATGAGCAGTTCTTC.

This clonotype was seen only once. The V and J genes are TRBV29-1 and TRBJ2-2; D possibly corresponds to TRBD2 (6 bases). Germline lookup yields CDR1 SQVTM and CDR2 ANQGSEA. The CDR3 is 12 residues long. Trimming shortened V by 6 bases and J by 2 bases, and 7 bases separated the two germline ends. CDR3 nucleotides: TGCAGCGTGACTAGTAACACCGGGGAGCTGTTTTTT. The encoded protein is CSVTSNTGELFF.

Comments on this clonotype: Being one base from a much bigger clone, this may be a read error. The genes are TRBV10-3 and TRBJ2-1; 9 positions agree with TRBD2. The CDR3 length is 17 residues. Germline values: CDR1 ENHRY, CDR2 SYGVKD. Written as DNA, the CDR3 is TGTGCCATCGGTGACAGACCCGGGACTAGCTTTTACAATGAGCAGTTCTTC. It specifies CAIGDRPGTSFYNEQFF.

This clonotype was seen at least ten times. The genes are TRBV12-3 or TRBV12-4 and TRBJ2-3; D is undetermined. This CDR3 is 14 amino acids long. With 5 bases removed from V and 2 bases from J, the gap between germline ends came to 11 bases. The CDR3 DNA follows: TGTGCCAGCAGTACGGCTATAGTCACAGATACGCAGTATTTT. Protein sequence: CASSTAIVTDTQYF.

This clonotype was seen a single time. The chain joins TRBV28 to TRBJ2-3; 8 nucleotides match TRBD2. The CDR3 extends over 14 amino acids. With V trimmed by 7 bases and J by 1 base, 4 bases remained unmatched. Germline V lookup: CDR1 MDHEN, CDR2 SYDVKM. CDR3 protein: CASNRAGGTDTQYF. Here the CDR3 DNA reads TGTGCCAGCAACCGAGCGGGGGGCACAGATACGCAGTATTTT.

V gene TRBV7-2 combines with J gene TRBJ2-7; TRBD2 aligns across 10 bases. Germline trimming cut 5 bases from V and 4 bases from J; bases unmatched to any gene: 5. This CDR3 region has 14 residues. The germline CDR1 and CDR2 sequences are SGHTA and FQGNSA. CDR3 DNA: TGTGCCAGCAGCAGGTCTAGCGGGAGTTACGAGCAGTACTTC. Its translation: CASSRSSGSYEQYF.

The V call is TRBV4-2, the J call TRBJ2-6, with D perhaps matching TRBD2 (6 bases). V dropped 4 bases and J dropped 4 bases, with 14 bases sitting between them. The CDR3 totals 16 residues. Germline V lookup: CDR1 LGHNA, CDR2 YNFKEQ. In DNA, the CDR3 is TGTGCCAGCAGCCCCTGGGGAGGTGGCGGGGCCAACGTCCTGACTTTC. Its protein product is CASSPWGGGGANVLTF.

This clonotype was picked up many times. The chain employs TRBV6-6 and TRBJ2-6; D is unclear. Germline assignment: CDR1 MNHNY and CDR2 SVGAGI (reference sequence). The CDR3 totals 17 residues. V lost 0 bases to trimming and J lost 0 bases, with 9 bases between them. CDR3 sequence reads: CASSYSSPTSGANVLTF. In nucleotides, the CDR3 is TGTGCCAGCAGTTACTCGAGTCCGACCTCTGGGGCCAACGTCCTGACTTTC.

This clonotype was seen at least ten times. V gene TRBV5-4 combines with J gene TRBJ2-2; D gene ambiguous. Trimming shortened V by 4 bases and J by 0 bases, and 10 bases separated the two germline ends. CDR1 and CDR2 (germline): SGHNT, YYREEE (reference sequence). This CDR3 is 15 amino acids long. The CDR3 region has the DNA TGTGCCAGCAGCCAACCCCTAGCGAACACCGGGGAGCTGTTTTTT. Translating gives CASSQPLANTGELFF.

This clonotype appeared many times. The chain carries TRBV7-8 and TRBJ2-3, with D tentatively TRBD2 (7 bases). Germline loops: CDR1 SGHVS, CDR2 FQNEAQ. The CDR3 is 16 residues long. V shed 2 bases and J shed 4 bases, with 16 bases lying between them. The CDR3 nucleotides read TGTGCCAGCAGCTTAATCCCCGGAGGGGGGGCAGATACGCAGTATTTT. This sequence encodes CASSLIPGGGADTQYF.

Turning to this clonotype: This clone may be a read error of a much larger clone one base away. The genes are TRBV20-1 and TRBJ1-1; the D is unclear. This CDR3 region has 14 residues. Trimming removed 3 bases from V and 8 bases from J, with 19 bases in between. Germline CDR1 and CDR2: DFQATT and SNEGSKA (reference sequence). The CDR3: CSASFRAKVHEAFF. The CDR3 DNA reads TGCAGTGCTAGTTTCAGAGCGAAGGTCCACGAAGCTTTCTTT.

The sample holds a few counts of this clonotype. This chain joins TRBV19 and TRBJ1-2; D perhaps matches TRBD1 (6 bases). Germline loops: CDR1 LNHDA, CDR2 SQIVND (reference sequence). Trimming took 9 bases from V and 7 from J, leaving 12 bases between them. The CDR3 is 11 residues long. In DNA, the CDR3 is TGTGCCAGCAGTGGGGGCTTTGGCTACACCTTC. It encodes CASSGGFGYTF.

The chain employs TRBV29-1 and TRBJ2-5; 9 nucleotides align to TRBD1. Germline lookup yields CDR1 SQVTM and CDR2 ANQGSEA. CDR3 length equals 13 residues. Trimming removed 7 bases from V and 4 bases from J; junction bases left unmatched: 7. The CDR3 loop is CSALGQGRETQYF. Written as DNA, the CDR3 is TGCAGCGCTCTGGGACAGGGACGAGAGACCCAGTACTTC.

CDR3 sequence (DNA): TGTGCCAGCAGCGTATTTCAGGGGAACTCCTATAATTCACCCCTCCACTTT. As protein: CASSVFQGNSYNSPLHF. V gene TRBV7-9 combines with J gene TRBJ1-6, with a weak D call TRBD1 (6 bases). Looked up from germline, CDR1 is SEHNR and CDR2 is FQNEAQ (reference sequence). Trimming removed 5 bases from V and 0 bases from J, with 14 bases in between. The CDR3 runs 17 residues.

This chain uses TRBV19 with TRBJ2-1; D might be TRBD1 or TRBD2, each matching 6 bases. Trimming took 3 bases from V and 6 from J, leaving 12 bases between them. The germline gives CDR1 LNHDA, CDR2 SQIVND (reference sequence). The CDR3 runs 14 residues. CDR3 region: CASSIGGLINEQFF. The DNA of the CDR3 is TGTGCCAGTAGTATTGGGGGGCTCATCAATGAGCAGTTCTTC.

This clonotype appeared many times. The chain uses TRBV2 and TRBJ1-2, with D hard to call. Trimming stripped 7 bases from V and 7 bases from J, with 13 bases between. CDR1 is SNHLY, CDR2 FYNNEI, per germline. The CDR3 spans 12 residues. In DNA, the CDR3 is TGTGCCAGCAACCCGGTGGAGGGTGGCTACACCTTC. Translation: CASNPVEGGYTF.

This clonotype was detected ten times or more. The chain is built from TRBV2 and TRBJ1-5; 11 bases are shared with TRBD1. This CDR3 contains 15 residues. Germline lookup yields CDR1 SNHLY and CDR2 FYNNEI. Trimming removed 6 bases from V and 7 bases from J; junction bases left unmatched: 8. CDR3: CASRGQGGIYQPQHF. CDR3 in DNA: TGTGCCAGCAGGGGACAGGGGGGAATTTACCAGCCCCAGCATTTT.

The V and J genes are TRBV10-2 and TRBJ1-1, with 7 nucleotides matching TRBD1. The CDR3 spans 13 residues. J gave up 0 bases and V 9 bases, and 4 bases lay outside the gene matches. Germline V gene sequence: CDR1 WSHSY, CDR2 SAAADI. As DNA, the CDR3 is TGCGCCAGAAAACAGGGGTTGAACACTGAAGCTTTCTTT. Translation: CARKQGLNTEAFF.

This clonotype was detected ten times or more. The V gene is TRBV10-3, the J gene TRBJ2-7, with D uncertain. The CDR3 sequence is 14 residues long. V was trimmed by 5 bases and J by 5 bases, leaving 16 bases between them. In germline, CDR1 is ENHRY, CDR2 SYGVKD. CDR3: CAISTGPPRDEQYF. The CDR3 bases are TGTGCCATCAGTACGGGCCCTCCCCGGGACGAGCAGTACTTC.

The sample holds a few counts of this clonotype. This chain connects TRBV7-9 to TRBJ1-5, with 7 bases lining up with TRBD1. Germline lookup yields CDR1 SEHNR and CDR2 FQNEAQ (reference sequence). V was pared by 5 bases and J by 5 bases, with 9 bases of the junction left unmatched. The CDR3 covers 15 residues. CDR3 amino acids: CASSRKGQVDQPQHF. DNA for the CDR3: TGTGCCAGCAGCAGAAAAGGACAGGTAGATCAGCCCCAGCATTTT.

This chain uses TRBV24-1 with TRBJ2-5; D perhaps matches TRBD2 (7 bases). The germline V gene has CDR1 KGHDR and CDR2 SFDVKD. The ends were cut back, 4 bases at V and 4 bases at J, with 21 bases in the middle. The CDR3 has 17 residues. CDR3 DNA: TGTGCCACCAGTGACCCCCGGAGGGGGGGGCAGCGAGAGACCCAGTACTTC. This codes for CATSDPRRGGQRETQYF.

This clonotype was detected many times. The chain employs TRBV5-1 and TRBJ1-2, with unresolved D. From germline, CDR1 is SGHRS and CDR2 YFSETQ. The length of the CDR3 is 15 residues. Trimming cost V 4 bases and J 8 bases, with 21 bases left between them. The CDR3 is CASSLDRSASGGYTF. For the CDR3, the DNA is TGCGCCAGCAGCCTGGATCGGTCGGCCTCGGGAGGCTACACCTTC.